This passage covers 13 T cell receptor beta chains from one sample sequenced in a study of T cells in Graves' hyperthyroidism and ophthalmopathy. TCR beta CDR3 region amplification was performed from RNA transcripts. With the HTBI primer set, the TCR CDR3 went through a first round of RT-PCR. Each CDR3 protein is one row after TCRdb ran MiXCR on the multiplex PCR reads. The sample holds 500,000 to 800,000 distinct CDR3 sequences, roughly 15% seen once. Sequenced material: blood. Receptors originate from a woman in her fifties or sixties with Graves' ophthalmopathy.

V is TRBV5-6 and J is TRBJ2-1; D is uncertain. This CDR3 contains 13 residues. Trimming stripped 4 bases from V and 5 bases from J, with 10 bases between. Germline V lookup: CDR1 SGHDT, CDR2 YYEEEE. CDR3 amino acids: CASSPNPDNEQFF. In nucleotides, the CDR3 is TGTGCCAGCAGCCCAAACCCCGACAATGAGCAGTTCTTC.

This clonotype was picked up a small number of times. The chain uses TRBV4-3 and TRBJ2-1; TRBD2 aligns across 7 bases. The trim removed 1 base at V and 6 bases at J, leaving 6 bases unmatched. The CDR3 length is 15 residues. Germline V CDR1 and CDR2: LGHNA, YSLEER. The DNA of the CDR3 is TGCGCCAGCAGCCAAGGACTAGCTTCCCGCAATGAGCAGTTCTTC. This gives the protein CASSQGLASRNEQFF.

This clonotype appeared many times. The rearrangement joins TRBV7-2 to TRBJ2-5, with no clear D. CDR3 length equals 13 residues. Germline V CDR1 and CDR2: SGHTA, FQGNSA. V lost 3 bases to trimming and J lost 2 bases, with 7 bases between them. The CDR3 loop is CASSFELQETQYF. The CDR3, as DNA: TGTGCCAGCAGCTTTGAGCTTCAAGAGACCCAGTACTTC.

CDR3 region: CASQRDIAYEQYF. In nucleotides, the CDR3 is TGTGCCAGTCAACGGGACATCGCCTACGAGCAGTACTTC. The chain is built from TRBV6-1 and TRBJ2-7, with D possibly matching TRBD1 (6 bases). CDR1 and CDR2 (germline): MNHNS, SASEGT. The CDR3 loop spans 13 amino acids. The ends were cut back, 9 bases at V and 2 bases at J, with 14 bases in the middle.

The chain combines TRBV28 with TRBJ2-1; D is undetermined. Germline loops: CDR1 MDHEN, CDR2 SYDVKM. The V end lost 7 bases, the J end lost 4 bases, and 11 bases lay between the germline ends. The length of the CDR3 is 13 residues. CDR3 residues: CASTRPYYNEQFF. The CDR3 bases are TGTGCCAGCACTAGACCCTATTACAATGAGCAGTTCTTC.

J is TRBJ2-7 and V is TRBV9; 11 bases are shared with TRBD2. CDR1 SGDLS and CDR2 YYNGEE come from the germline V gene. The ends lost 1 base at V and 6 bases at J; junction bases unmatched: 6. The CDR3 length is 15 residues. For the CDR3, the DNA is TGTGCCAGCAGCGTAACGACTAGCGGGATATCCGAGCAGTACTTC. It yields the protein CASSVTTSGISEQYF.

Only a few counts were recorded for this clonotype. The gene calls are TRBV14 and TRBJ2-7, with TRBD2 identical over 10 bases. CDR1 and CDR2 (germline): SGHDN, FVKESK. J gave up 5 bases and V 4 bases, and 5 bases lay outside the gene matches. This CDR3 region has 14 residues. The DNA of the CDR3 is TGTGCCAGCAGCCCTAGCGGGAGTCAGGACGAGCAGTACTTC. This translates into CASSPSGSQDEQYF. The variable domain in full, with the rest retrieved from reference TRBV14 and TRBJ2-7, is EAGVTQFPSHSVIEKGQTVTLRCDPISGHDNLYWYRRVMGKEIKFLLHFVKESKQDESGMPNNRFLAERTGGTYSTLKVQPAELEDSGVYFCASSPSGSQDEQYFGPGTRLTVT.

V gene TRBV4-3 combines with J gene TRBJ2-5; D may be TRBD1 (5 bases). The CDR3 is 15 amino acids. Germline V gene lookup returns CDR1 LGHNA and CDR2 YSLEER. V was trimmed by 2 bases and J by 3 bases, leaving 13 bases between them. The CDR3 DNA is TGCGCCAGCAGCCAATGGGTCGGACACAAAGAGACCCAGTACTTC. Amino acids: CASSQWVGHKETQYF.

The V gene is TRBV9, the J gene TRBJ2-7; 13 bases agree with TRBD2. The V segment lost 4 bases and the J segment 4 bases; nucleotides outside the gene matches: 8. The CDR3 consists of 16 residues. Looked up from germline, CDR1 is SGDLS and CDR2 is YYNGEE. This CDR3 is CASSPSGTSGKYEQYF. Here the CDR3 DNA reads TGTGCCAGCAGCCCTTCCGGGACTAGCGGGAAGTACGAGCAGTACTTC. The full variable domain, with the rest looked up from reference TRBV9 and TRBJ2-7, is DSGVTQTPKHLITATGQRVTLRCSPRSGDLSVYWYQQSLDQGLQFLIQYYNGEERAKGNILERFSAQQFPDLHSELNLSSLELGDSALYFCASSPSGTSGKYEQYFGPGTRLTVT.

This clonotype was detected only a few times. The V call is TRBV7-2, the J call TRBJ2-5; 7 positions match TRBD2. CDR3 length: 15 amino acids. CDR1 is SGHTA and CDR2 is FQGNSA in the germline V gene. V dropped 3 bases and J dropped 3; count of bases not matched to a gene: 7. The CDR3 spells CASSLGGSREETQYF. CDR3 sequence (DNA): TGTGCCAGCAGCTTGGGCGGGAGTAGGGAAGAGACCCAGTACTTC.

This clonotype was recorded at least ten times. The V call is TRBV7-8, the J call TRBJ1-5, with D perhaps matching TRBD1 (6 bases). The CDR3 runs 15 residues. Trimming shortened V by 5 bases and J by 3 bases, and 14 bases separated the two germline ends. Germline V gene lookup returns CDR1 SGHVS and CDR2 FQNEAQ. The CDR3: CASSDGQSVNQPQHF. DNA of the CDR3: TGTGCCAGCAGCGACGGACAGTCAGTCAATCAGCCCCAGCATTTT.

The chain has TRBV10-3 and TRBJ1-6; 8 bases agree with TRBD1. CDR1 and CDR2 from the germline V gene are ENHRY and SYGVKD. With V trimmed by 0 bases and J by 7 bases, 11 bases remained unmatched. CDR3 length: 18 amino acids. The CDR3 spells CAISESRAPGGENSPLHF. The CDR3, as DNA: TGTGCCATCAGTGAGTCGAGAGCTCCAGGGGGCGAAAATTCACCCCTCCACTTT.

This clonotype was observed many times. Because the CDR3's place on the DNA is in doubt, the DNA is left out and the CDR3 is given as listed by TCRdb. The V and J genes are TRBV29-1 and TRBJ1-1; whether TRBD1, the table's D call, matches the DNA was not checked. A total of 14 residues make up the CDR3, ends included. Per germline, CDR1 SQVTM and CDR2 ANQGSEA. The CDR3 sequence: CSAVFWTGATEAFF.